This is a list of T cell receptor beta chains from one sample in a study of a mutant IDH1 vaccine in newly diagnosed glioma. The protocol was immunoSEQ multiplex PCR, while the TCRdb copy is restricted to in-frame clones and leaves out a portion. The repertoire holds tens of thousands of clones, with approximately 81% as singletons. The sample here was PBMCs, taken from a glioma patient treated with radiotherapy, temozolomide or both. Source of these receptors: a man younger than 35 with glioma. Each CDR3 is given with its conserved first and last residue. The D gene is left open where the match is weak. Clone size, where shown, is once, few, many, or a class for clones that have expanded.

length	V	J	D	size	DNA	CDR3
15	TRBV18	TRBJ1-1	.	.	TGTGCCAGCTCACCTCAAGGACAAGGGGCGGAGGTAGCTTTCTTT	CASSPQGQGAEVAFF
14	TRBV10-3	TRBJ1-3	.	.	TGTGCCATCAGTGGGGGCAGCTCTGGAAACACCATATATTTT	CAISGGSSGNTIYF
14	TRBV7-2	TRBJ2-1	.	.	TGTGCCAGCAGCCTCTGGTCGAGAAGGGATGAGCAGTTCTTC	CASSLWSRRDEQFF
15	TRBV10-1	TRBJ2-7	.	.	TGCGCCAGCAGTGGGGCGCTTCCAGGGCCCTACGAGCAGTACTTC	CASSGALPGPYEQYF
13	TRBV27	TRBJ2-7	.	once	TGTGCCAGCAGCATTACTTCATCTTACGAGCAGTACTTC	CASSITSSYEQYF
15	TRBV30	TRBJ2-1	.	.	TGTGCCTGGAGTCGACAGGTATCCTCCTACAATGAGCAGTTCTTC	CAWSRQVSSYNEQFF
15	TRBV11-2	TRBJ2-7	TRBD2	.	TGTGCCAGCAGCACCCTAGCGGAAAGCTCCTACGAGCAGTACTTC	CASSTLAESSYEQYF
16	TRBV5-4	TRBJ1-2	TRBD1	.	TGTGCCAGCAGAAAACAGGGGGCAAGTTTTAACTATGGCTACACCTTC	CASRKQGASFNYGYTF
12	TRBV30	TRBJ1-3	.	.	TGTGCCTGGGCCCGAACTGGAAACACCATATATTTT	CAWARTGNTIYF
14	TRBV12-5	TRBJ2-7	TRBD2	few	TGTGCTAGTACCAGCGGGGGCCTATGGAACGAGCAGTACTTC	CASTSGGLWNEQYF
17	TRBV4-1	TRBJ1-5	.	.	TGCGCCAGCAGCCTCGGGAACAGGATGTCGAGCAATCAGCCCCAGCATTTT	CASSLGNRMSSNQPQHF
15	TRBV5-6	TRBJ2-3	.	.	TGTGCCAGCAGCACCCGCAGGCCCTTGCGAGATACGCAGTATTTT	CASSTRRPLRDTQYF
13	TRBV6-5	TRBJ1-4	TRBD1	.	TGTGCCAGCAGTCTCGACAGGGCTGAAAAACTGTTTTTT	CASSLDRAEKLFF
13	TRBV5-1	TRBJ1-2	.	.	TGCGCCAGCAGCTTGGACATTTCCAATGGCTACACCTTC	CASSLDISNGYTF
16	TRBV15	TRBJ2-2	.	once	TGTGCCACCAGCAGAGGAGGGGCGGGAAACACCGGGGAGCTGTTTTTT	CATSRGGAGNTGELFF
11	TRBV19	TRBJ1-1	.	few	TGTGCCAGTATAGAGGCGCGGGGAGCTTTCTTT	CASIEARGAFF
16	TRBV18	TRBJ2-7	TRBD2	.	TGTGCCAGCTCACCCAGGACTAGCGGGAGAGCCTACGAGCAGTACTTC	CASSPRTSGRAYEQYF
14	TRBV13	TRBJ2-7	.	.	TGTGCCAGCAGCTTAACAGGCCGCTTCGCCGAGCAGTACTTC	CASSLTGRFAEQYF
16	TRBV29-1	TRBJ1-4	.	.	TGCAGCGTCCAGGGCGGCTCCTTGGGTTTGGATGAAAAACTGTTTTTT	CSVQGGSLGLDEKLFF
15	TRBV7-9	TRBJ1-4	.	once	TGTGCCAGCAGCGTCGGGACCGCATCTAATGAAAAACTGTTTTTT	CASSVGTASNEKLFF
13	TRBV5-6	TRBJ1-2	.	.	TGTGCCAGCAGCCTACAGGGCAGCTATGGCTACACCTTC	CASSLQGSYGYTF
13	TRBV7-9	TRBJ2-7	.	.	TGTGCCAGCAGCCCCCCCCGGGGCTACGAGCAGTACTTC	CASSPPRGYEQYF
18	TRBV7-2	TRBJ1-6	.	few	TGTGCCAGCAGCTTAGCGCTGTCCGGGCGCGCCTATAATTCACCCCTCCACTTT	CASSLALSGRAYNSPLHF
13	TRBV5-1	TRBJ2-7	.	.	TGCGCCAGCAGCCCCGAGCGGAGTTACGAGCAGTACTTC	CASSPERSYEQYF
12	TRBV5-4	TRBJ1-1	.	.	TGTGCCAGCAGCTTGGGGCAGGGTCGTTCTTTCTTT	CASSLGQGRSFF
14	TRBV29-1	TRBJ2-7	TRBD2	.	TGCAGCGTTGGAGAGCCCCACGGGAGGACCGAGCAGTACTTC	CSVGEPHGRTEQYF
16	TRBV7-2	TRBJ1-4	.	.	TGTGCCAGCAGCGCCCATAGGGGGTTGGCTAATGAAAAACTGTTTTTT	CASSAHRGLANEKLFF
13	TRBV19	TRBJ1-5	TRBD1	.	TGTGCCAGTAGTGCGACAGGGAATCAGCCCCAGCATTTT	CASSATGNQPQHF
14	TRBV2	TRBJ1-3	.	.	TGTGCCAGCAAGAACGACCCAACTGGAAACACCATATATTTT	CASKNDPTGNTIYF